This TCR beta chain appears in the sequencing data of a study of molecular identifiers for immune sequencing clone quantification. V lost 2 bases, J lost 4 bases, and 10 bases lay in between. The CDR3 totals 14 residues. From germline, CDR1 is SGHTA and CDR2 FQGNSA. The sorting of naive CD8 T cells used the CD8+CD4-CCR7+CD45RA+ phenotype. TCRdb fed the PCR reads into MiXCR, producing one record per CDR3 protein. The profile shows about half a million distinct CDR3 sequences, about a fifth of them singletons. The source of this sequence is a human donor in good health. Some libraries in this study had Jurkat cell RNA spiked in. Material for sequencing was naive CD8+ T cells from blood, with Jurkat cell RNA spiked in. The subset was: FACS-sorted CD8+CD4-CCR7+CD45RA+ naive T cells. The V call is TRBV7-2, the J call TRBJ2-3; no firm D call. CDR3: CASSLILGPDTQYF. The CDR3 coding sequence is TGTGCCAGCAGCTTAATTCTCGGTCCAGATACGCAGTATTTT.